This TCR beta chain was sequenced for a study of identical twins. One entry per CDR3 protein, called by TCRdb with MiXCR from the 5' RACE reads. Of 550,000 to 800,000 distinct CDR3 sequences listed, roughly 6.6% are singletons. This clonotype was detected only a few times. These same records also appear under a second study, on yellow fever vaccine responses in identical twins.

The sample was PBMCs. This sequence originates from a woman aged 18-35 years in good health.

CDR3 residues: CASSLGSSLQQYV. Written as DNA, the CDR3 is TGTGCCAGCAGTTTAGGGTCGTCGCTCCAGCAGTACGTC. The chain is built from TRBV28 and TRBJ2-7; D remains unclear. V lost 2 bases to trimming and J lost 8 bases, with 13 bases between them. The CDR3 sequence is 13 residues long. Germline CDR1 and CDR2: MDHEN and SYDVKM.